The rows below give T cell receptor beta chains drawn from one sample of a study of T cell responses to AZD1222 COVID-19 vaccine. Here immunoSEQ multiplex PCR was the method, and the copy in TCRdb shows in-frame clones only, minus some. The table lists 55,000 to 60,000 clones, 85% to 90% of them singletons. The specimen was peripheral blood, collected on day 0 of MenACWY control vaccination. Receptor source: an adult in good health. Each CDR3 is given with its conserved first and last residue. Fields, in order: V gene, D gene, clone size, CDR3 length, J gene, CDR3 protein, CDR3 DNA. A D gene is named only where the DNA matches it firmly. Rows may omit the clone size; those that give it use once, few, many or a size class.

v_gene: TRBV28
d_gene: -
abundance: -
len: 15
j_gene: TRBJ1-1
CDR3aa: CASSLFGALNTEAFF
CDR3nt: TGTGCCAGCAGTTTATTCGGGGCTCTGAACACTGAAGCTTTCTTT

v_gene: TRBV7-8
d_gene: -
abundance: -
len: 15
j_gene: TRBJ1-5
CDR3aa: CASSPLGASNQPQHF
CDR3nt: TGTGCCAGCAGCCCCCTCGGGGCCAGCAATCAGCCCCAGCATTTT

v_gene: TRBV20-1
d_gene: TRBD1
abundance: -
len: 11
j_gene: TRBJ2-7
CDR3aa: CSARDSYEQYF
CDR3nt: TGCAGTGCTCGGGACAGCTACGAGCAGTACTTC

v_gene: TRBV10-3
d_gene: -
abundance: -
len: 15
j_gene: TRBJ1-5
CDR3aa: CAISVRGGTQQPQHF
CDR3nt: TGTGCCATCAGTGTGAGAGGAGGTACTCAACAGCCCCAGCATTTT

v_gene: TRBV28
d_gene: -
abundance: -
len: 10
j_gene: TRBJ1-5
CDR3aa: CASSGTMQHF
CDR3nt: TGTGCCAGCAGCGGGACAATGCAGCATTTT

v_gene: TRBV7-8
d_gene: -
abundance: once
len: 16
j_gene: TRBJ2-7
CDR3aa: CASSFRSAANLYEQYF
CDR3nt: TGTGCCAGCAGCTTTAGGTCCGCAGCGAACTTGTACGAGCAGTACTTC

v_gene: TRBV7-9
d_gene: -
abundance: -
len: 16
j_gene: TRBJ1-2
CDR3aa: CASSSQPGRPSGGYTF
CDR3nt: TGTGCCAGCAGCTCTCAACCGGGACGGCCCTCTGGTGGCTACACCTTC

v_gene: TRBV19
d_gene: -
abundance: -
len: 16
j_gene: TRBJ1-5
CDR3aa: CASSQRPNYSNQPQHF
CDR3nt: TGTGCCAGTAGTCAAAGACCGAACTATAGCAATCAGCCCCAGCATTTT

v_gene: TRBV2
d_gene: TRBD1
abundance: -
len: 14
j_gene: TRBJ1-5
CDR3aa: CASRLTGPNQPQHF
CDR3nt: TGTGCCAGCAGACTGACAGGGCCCAATCAGCCCCAGCATTTT

v_gene: TRBV7-9
d_gene: TRBD1
abundance: -
len: 14
j_gene: TRBJ2-5
CDR3aa: CASSSGTGSETQYF
CDR3nt: TGTGCCAGCAGCTCCGGGACAGGGTCGGAGACCCAGTACTTC

v_gene: TRBV29-1
d_gene: TRBD1
abundance: -
len: 12
j_gene: TRBJ1-3
CDR3aa: CSVEQGANTIYF
CDR3nt: TGCAGCGTTGAACAGGGGGCAAACACCATATATTTT

v_gene: TRBV7-9
d_gene: TRBD1
abundance: -
len: 16
j_gene: TRBJ2-4
CDR3aa: CASSPRQGPLENIQYF
CDR3nt: TGTGCCAGCAGCCCTCGACAGGGACCCTTGGAAAACATTCAGTACTTC

v_gene: TRBV7-2
d_gene: -
abundance: -
len: 12
j_gene: TRBJ2-1
CDR3aa: CASSPFLVEQFF
CDR3nt: TGTGCCAGCAGCCCATTTCTAGTCGAGCAGTTCTTC

v_gene: TRBV10-3
d_gene: TRBD1
abundance: -
len: 13
j_gene: TRBJ2-3
CDR3aa: CAISGQGTDTQYF
CDR3nt: TGTGCCATCAGTGGACAGGGAACAGATACGCAGTATTTT

v_gene: TRBV4-2
d_gene: TRBD1
abundance: once
len: 13
j_gene: TRBJ2-7
CDR3aa: CASGTAEYYEQYF
CDR3nt: TGTGCCAGCGGGACAGCGGAATACTACGAGCAGTACTTC

v_gene: TRBV19
d_gene: -
abundance: few
len: 13
j_gene: TRBJ1-2
CDR3aa: CASRDSSNYGYTF
CDR3nt: TGTGCCAGTAGGGACAGTTCTAACTATGGCTACACCTTC

v_gene: TRBV18
d_gene: -
abundance: -
len: 18
j_gene: TRBJ1-3
CDR3aa: CASSPRSGARYSGNTIYF
CDR3nt: TGTGCCAGCTCACCGCGTTCGGGGGCCCGATACTCTGGAAACACCATATATTTT

v_gene: TRBV10-3
d_gene: TRBD1
abundance: -
len: 17
j_gene: TRBJ1-3
CDR3aa: CAISDGGTVLSGNTIYF
CDR3nt: TGTGCCATCAGTGATGGTGGGACAGTCCTCTCTGGAAACACCATATATTTT

v_gene: TRBV7-2
d_gene: -
abundance: -
len: 14
j_gene: TRBJ1-2
CDR3aa: CASSSQGISYGYTF
CDR3nt: TGTGCCAGCAGCTCACAGGGTATAAGTTATGGCTACACCTTC

v_gene: TRBV2
d_gene: TRBD1
abundance: -
len: 15
j_gene: TRBJ2-2
CDR3aa: CASSRVRQGTGELFF
CDR3nt: TGTGCCAGCAGTCGAGTTAGACAGGGCACCGGGGAGCTGTTTTTT

v_gene: TRBV30
d_gene: TRBD1
abundance: once
len: 18
j_gene: TRBJ2-2
CDR3aa: CAWSPPGRTGTNTGELFF
CDR3nt: TGTGCCTGGAGTCCACCTGGCCGGACAGGGACGAACACCGGGGAGCTGTTTTTT

v_gene: TRBV30
d_gene: -
abundance: once
len: 15
j_gene: TRBJ2-7
CDR3aa: CAWSGPDRRPYEQYF
CDR3nt: TGTGCCTGGAGTGGACCCGACAGGAGGCCCTACGAGCAGTACTTC

v_gene: TRBV27
d_gene: -
abundance: -
len: 15
j_gene: TRBJ2-1
CDR3aa: CASSLSRGARNEQFF
CDR3nt: TGTGCCAGCAGTTTATCTCGGGGGGCGAGGAATGAGCAGTTCTTC

v_gene: TRBV5-6
d_gene: -
abundance: -
len: 18
j_gene: TRBJ2-6
CDR3aa: CASSLGSTRASGANVLTF
CDR3nt: TGTGCCAGCAGCTTGGGATCTACACGGGCCTCTGGGGCCAACGTCCTGACTTTC

v_gene: TRBV7-6
d_gene: TRBD2
abundance: -
len: 15
j_gene: TRBJ2-2
CDR3aa: CASSFRREYGGELFF
CDR3nt: TGTGCCAGCAGCTTTCGGCGGGAGTACGGCGGGGAGCTGTTTTTT

v_gene: TRBV15
d_gene: -
abundance: once
len: 14
j_gene: TRBJ1-5
CDR3aa: CATSRVQTNQPQHF
CDR3nt: TGTGCCACCAGCAGAGTCCAGACCAATCAGCCCCAGCATTTT